The 29 T cell receptor beta chains listed next were all sequenced from one sample in a study of PD-L1 blockade in urothelial cancer. Time point in this sample: pretreatment peripheral blood. Repertoires were generated with immunoSEQ multiplex PCR, while TCRdb's copy carries only in-frame clones and drops some. The data contain around 60,000 clones, about 86% of them singletons. The sample in question was PBMCs, obtained around atezolizumab (anti-PD-L1) treatment. These receptors were collected from a man aged 65 to 85 with urothelial cancer.

This clone came up once. The DNA for the CDR3 is TGTGCCTGGAGTATTGGGGACAGGGGCACTGAAGCTTTCTTT. It specifies CAWSIGDRGTEAFF. The chain uses TRBV30 and TRBJ1-1, with 10 bases lining up with TRBD1. The CDR3 spans 14 residues. The junction had 4 bases not matched to a gene; V was cut back by 2 bases and J by 4 bases. CDR1 and CDR2 (germline): GTSNPN, SVGIG (reference sequence). Full variable domain (rest looked up from reference TRBV30 and TRBJ1-1): SQTIHQWPATLVQPVGSPLSLECTVEGTSNPNLYWYRQAAGRGLQLLFYSVGIGQISSEVPQNLSASRPQDRQFILSSKKLLLSDSGFYLCAWSIGDRGTEAFFGQGTRLTVV.

The V call is TRBV5-4, the J call TRBJ2-1; weak D call: TRBD2 (5 bases). Trimming pared 0 bases from V and 9 bases from J, leaving 10 bases between. The germline V gene has CDR1 SGHNT and CDR2 YYREEE (reference sequence). The CDR3 has 13 residues. The DNA for the CDR3 is TGTGCCAGCAGCTTGGCAGGACTGGGTGAGCAGTTCTTC. Translated, it gives CASSLAGLGEQFF.

This clone was counted once. This chain links TRBV6-1 with TRBJ2-7, with D possibly being TRBD2 (5 bases). V dropped 10 bases and J dropped 7 bases, with 23 bases sitting between them. The length of the CDR3 is 14 residues. Per the germline V gene, CDR1 is MNHNS and CDR2 is SASEGT. This chain's CDR3 is CATRTQPHSEEQYF. The CDR3 DNA follows: TGTGCCACCCGGACTCAGCCCCACAGTGAGGAGCAGTACTTC.

V gene TRBV6-5 combines with J gene TRBJ1-6, with 7 nucleotides matching TRBD1. CDR1 and CDR2 (germline): MNHEY, SVGAGI. V lost 4 bases to trimming and J lost 6 bases; unmatched junction nucleotides: 6. The CDR3 contains 15 residues. CDR3 sequence (DNA): TGTGCCAGCAGTTCACCGGGACAGCTTAATTCACCCCTCCACTTT. Translating it yields CASSSPGQLNSPLHF.

The V call is TRBV5-1, the J call TRBJ2-2, with TRBD2 identical over 11 bases. V shed 4 bases, J shed 6 bases, and the junction held 11 bases outside the gene matches. The germline V gene has CDR1 SGHRS and CDR2 YFSETQ. The CDR3 is 17 residues long. The DNA of the CDR3 is TGCGCCAGCAGCCCTGGACTAGCGGGTTATATTGCCGGGGAGCTGTTTTTT. It translates to CASSPGLAGYIAGELFF.

The genes are TRBV5-1 and TRBJ2-7; a weak D match, TRBD2 (6 bases). There are 14 residues in the CDR3. V shed 4 bases and J shed 3 bases, with 14 bases lying between them. Germline CDR1 is SGHRS and CDR2 is YFSETQ. The CDR3 DNA follows: TGCGCCAGCAGCCGCGGGGAGAGGGGCTACGAGCAGTACTTC. It is translated as CASSRGERGYEQYF.

The chain combines TRBV30 with TRBJ2-4, with TRBD2 matching over 7 bases. The V gene's germline CDR1 is GTSNPN and CDR2 SVGIG (reference sequence). There are 12 residues in the CDR3. Germline trimming cut 1 base from V and 8 bases from J; bases unmatched to any gene: 2. The CDR3 here is CAWSGGGDIQYF. In DNA form, the CDR3 reads TGTGCCTGGAGTGGTGGGGGGGACATTCAGTACTTC.

The chain links TRBV2 to TRBJ2-3, with 8 bases identical to TRBD2. The CDR3 is 17 amino acids. Trimming cost V 3 bases and J 1 base; bases outside gene matches: 9. CDR1 is SNHLY and CDR2 is FYNNEI in the germline V gene. In DNA form, the CDR3 reads TGTGCCAGCAGTGATGGACTAGCTTGGGATCGCACAGATACGCAGTATTTT. Translation: CASSDGLAWDRTDTQYF.

This rearrangement joins TRBV20-1 to TRBJ1-4; no definite D call. Looked up from germline, CDR1 is DFQATT and CDR2 is SNEGSKA (reference sequence). The CDR3 is 11 residues long. V was cut by 6 bases and J by 8 bases, with 10 bases left in between. CDR3 sequence: CSAFTGEKLFF. The CDR3 bases are TGCAGTGCCTTTACGGGGGAAAAACTGTTTTTT.

The rearrangement links TRBV9 to TRBJ2-7, with 7 positions matching TRBD1. This CDR3 comprises 13 residues. J was trimmed by 7 bases and V by 6 bases; bases with no gene match: 10. Germline V gene data show CDR1 as SGDLS and CDR2 as YYNGEE. The CDR3 sequence is CASTKDRDGEQYF. The CDR3 DNA sequence: TGTGCCAGCACCAAAGACAGGGATGGAGAGCAGTACTTC.

CDR3 nucleotide sequence: TGTGCCAGTAGTATAGAGGGAGGGACAGGGTCTGGCAATCAGCCCCAGCATTTT. Translating it yields CASSIEGGTGSGNQPQHF. The chain carries TRBV19 and TRBJ1-5; 9 bases fit TRBD1. Germline lookup yields CDR1 LNHDA and CDR2 SQIVND (reference sequence). This CDR3 comprises 18 residues. The junction had 8 bases not matched to a gene; V was cut back by 0 bases and J by 2 bases. The full variable domain, with the rest looked up from reference TRBV19 and TRBJ1-5, is DGGITQSPKYLFRKEGQNVTLSCEQNLNHDAMYWYRQDPGQGLRLIYYSQIVNDFQKGDIAEGYSVSREKKESFPLTVTSAQKNPTAFYLCASSIEGGTGSGNQPQHFGDGTRLSIL.

This clone was counted a single time. V is TRBV6-1 and J is TRBJ2-1, with 8 bases fitting TRBD2. Germline CDR1 reads MNHNS; CDR2 reads SASEGT. The CDR3 length is 17 residues. V lost 0 bases to trimming and J lost 7 bases; unmatched junction nucleotides: 11. The CDR3 nucleotides are TGTGCCAGCAGTGAAGCGCAGGCGGGAGGTATATGGAATGAGCAGTTCTTC. Its translation is CASSEAQAGGIWNEQFF.

The chain is built from TRBV9 and TRBJ1-2; possible D gene TRBD1, 5 bases. Trimming removed 3 bases from V and 4 bases from J, with 16 bases in between. This CDR3 comprises 15 residues. Per germline, CDR1 SGDLS and CDR2 YYNGEE. The CDR3 is CASSASTAGVYGYTF. The CDR3 DNA is TGTGCCAGCAGCGCTTCCACCGCGGGGGTCTATGGCTACACCTTC.

The J gene is TRBJ1-5, the V gene TRBV2; TRBD1 is a possible D gene (6 bases). The CDR3 is 14 residues long. V lost 2 bases to trimming and J lost 6 bases, with 11 bases between them. Germline V gives CDR1 SNHLY, CDR2 FYNNEI. This CDR3 is CASSELMGAQPQHF. In nucleotides, the CDR3 is TGTGCCAGCAGTGAACTCATGGGGGCTCAGCCCCAGCATTTT.

The chain carries TRBV19 and TRBJ1-1, with 7 bases aligning to TRBD1. CDR1 is LNHDA and CDR2 is SQIVND in the germline V gene (reference sequence). With 6 bases clipped from V and 1 base from J, the junction kept 5 bases outside the gene matches. This CDR3 is built from 14 residues. CDR3 protein: CASRAGQTNTEAFF. The CDR3 region has the DNA TGTGCCAGTAGGGCGGGACAGACGAACACTGAAGCTTTCTTT.

This clone was seen only a few times. This rearrangement joins TRBV19 to TRBJ2-2, with TRBD2 identical over 9 bases. With 7 bases clipped from V and 3 bases from J, the junction kept 6 bases outside the gene matches. Germline CDR1 and CDR2: LNHDA and SQIVND (reference sequence). The CDR3 runs 15 residues. The CDR3 reads CASKRAGGYTGELFF. The CDR3 DNA reads TGTGCCAGTAAACGAGCGGGAGGTTACACCGGGGAGCTGTTTTTT.

The chain has TRBV28 and TRBJ2-7; TRBD2 matches 7 bases. This CDR3 contains 14 residues. Losses at the gene ends were 6 bases for V and 2 bases for J; bases not matched to a gene: 7. Germline loops: CDR1 MDHEN, CDR2 SYDVKM. The CDR3 reads CASRGGTSPYEQYF. In DNA, the CDR3 is TGTGCCAGCAGGGGAGGGACTTCCCCCTACGAGCAGTACTTC.

V is TRBV18 and J is TRBJ2-2; TRBD1 matches at 7 bases. Looked up from germline, CDR1 is KGHSH and CDR2 is LQKENI. The junction had 6 bases not matched to a gene; V was cut back by 2 bases and J by 3 bases. This CDR3 comprises 16 residues. DNA of the CDR3: TGTGCCAGCTCACCAAAGACAGGGATGGACACCGGGGAGCTGTTTTTT. It codes for CASSPKTGMDTGELFF.

This clone appeared once. The V call is TRBV2, the J call TRBJ2-7, with 8 bases lining up with TRBD2. V dropped 1 base and J dropped 5; count of bases not matched to a gene: 7. Looked up from germline, CDR1 is SNHLY and CDR2 is FYNNEI. This CDR3 contains 15 residues. The CDR3 sequence: CASSEEAAGADEQYF. For the CDR3, the DNA is TGTGCCAGCAGTGAAGAGGCAGCGGGAGCTGACGAGCAGTACTTC. The full variable domain, its missing parts supplied by reference TRBV2 and TRBJ2-7, is EPEVTQTPSHQVTQMGQEVILRCVPISNHLYFYWYRQILGQKVEFLVSFYNNEISEKSEIFDDQFSVERPDGSNFTLKIRSTKLEDSAMYFCASSEEAAGADEQYFGPGTRLTVT.

The chain links TRBV4-1 to TRBJ1-4, with unresolved D. Germline-derived CDR1 and CDR2 are MGHRA and YSYEKL. There are 17 residues in the CDR3. The V end was cut by 1 base, the J end by 2 bases, with 14 bases between. CDR3 nucleotide sequence: TGCGCCAGCAGCCAAGGCGAGGGAGCGTCGACTAATGAAAAACTGTTTTTT. Residues: CASSQGEGASTNEKLFF.

This clone was seen a handful of times. The chain has TRBV5-1 and TRBJ1-6, with D possibly matching TRBD1 (6 bases). Trimming took off 3 bases at V and 7 bases at J, with 14 bases between the two ends. This CDR3 spans 15 amino acids. CDR1 SGHRS and CDR2 YFSETQ come from the germline V gene. CDR3 region: CASSSSQGRNSPLHF. The CDR3 nucleotides are TGCGCCAGCAGCTCCTCACAGGGACGGAATTCACCCCTCCACTTT. Full variable domain (rest looked up from reference TRBV5-1 and TRBJ1-6): KAGVTQTPRYLIKTRGQQVTLSCSPISGHRSVSWYQQTPGQGLQFLFEYFSETQRNKGNFPGRFSGRQFSNSRSEMNVSTLELGDSALYLCASSSSQGRNSPLHFGNGTRLTVT.

The chain combines TRBV30 with TRBJ2-3; 14 bases line up with TRBD2. The CDR3 spans 13 residues. CDR1 and CDR2 (germline): GTSNPN, SVGIG (reference sequence). Trimming cost V 5 bases and J 8 bases; bases outside gene matches: 3. The CDR3 nucleotides read TGTGCCTGGGGGACTAGCGGGAGAGGTACGCAGTATTTT. It encodes CAWGTSGRGTQYF.

This chain links TRBV14 with TRBJ2-2; D not resolved. This CDR3 region has 14 residues. The germline V and J ends were trimmed by 2 bases and 1 base, with 5 bases remaining between them. The V gene's germline CDR1 is SGHDN and CDR2 FVKESK. The CDR3 DNA sequence: TGTGCCAGCAGCCAAACGAGGAACACCGGGGAGCTGTTTTTT. Translating it yields CASSQTRNTGELFF.

The rearrangement joins TRBV6-5 to TRBJ2-7; 9 nucleotides line up with TRBD1. The CDR3 totals 14 residues. Germline V lookup: CDR1 MNHEY, CDR2 SVGAGI. With 2 bases clipped from V and 3 bases from J, the junction kept 2 bases outside the gene matches. CDR3 sequence reads: CASSYRDRVYEQYF. CDR3 nucleotides: TGTGCCAGCAGTTACAGGGACAGGGTCTACGAGCAGTACTTC.

The CDR3 loop is CASSVRGNYGYTF. DNA for the CDR3: TGTGCCAGCAGTGTACGGGGAAACTATGGCTACACCTTC. The J gene is TRBJ1-2, the V gene TRBV2, with D unclear. The CDR3 spans 13 residues. The V end was cut by 4 bases, the J end by 2 bases, with 8 bases between. Germline CDR1 reads SNHLY; CDR2 reads FYNNEI.

This chain links TRBV6-6 with TRBJ2-1; 11 bases match TRBD1. The V segment lost 11 bases and the J segment 12 bases; nucleotides outside the gene matches: 15. The CDR3 spans 14 residues. Germline lookup yields CDR1 MNHNY and CDR2 SVGAGI (reference sequence). The CDR3 coding sequence is TGTGCCGCGTCGGACAGGGGGCTATACAGGGGGCAGTTCTTC. Translating it yields CAASDRGLYRGQFF.

This chain connects TRBV5-1 to TRBJ2-1, with D possibly being TRBD2 (5 bases). The V end was cut by 7 bases, the J end by 8 bases, with 19 bases between. This CDR3 contains 14 residues. The V gene's germline CDR1 is SGHRS and CDR2 YFSETQ. CDR3 loop: CASARGSRGDEQFF. CDR3 nucleotides: TGCGCCAGCGCCCGAGGGAGTCGAGGCGATGAGCAGTTCTTC.

This clone was seen once. The chain couples TRBV29-1 to TRBJ1-2, with 7 bases matching TRBD1. The V gene end was trimmed by 1 base and the J gene end by 0 bases; junction bases not matched to a gene: 5. Germline-derived CDR1 and CDR2 are SQVTM and ANQGSEA. This CDR3 contains 15 residues. The CDR3 sequence is CSVEGGTETNYGYTF. The DNA for the CDR3 is TGCAGCGTTGAAGGGGGGACAGAAACTAACTATGGCTACACCTTC.

The chain is built from TRBV7-8 and TRBJ2-7; 10 nucleotides align to TRBD2. The V and J ends lost 5 bases and 2 bases, in that order; junction bases with no gene match: 6. This CDR3 region has 15 residues. Germline CDR1 is SGHVS and CDR2 is FQNEAQ. The CDR3 sequence is CASSERTSGTYEQYF. CDR3 nucleotides: TGTGCCAGCAGCGAAAGGACTAGCGGAACCTACGAGCAGTACTTC.